This T cell receptor beta chain was sequenced for a study of cytomegalovirus exposure and HLA in healthy donors. Study-level findings and limits: The study recorded 150 to 200 TCR beta chains that were cytomegalovirus-associated.

It was healthy bone marrow donors who served as donors. The PCR ran on 60 Vbeta and 13 Jbeta primers. Source study methods: An analysis performed later counted 72 million or so unique TCR beta chains (roughly 10 million of them shared). Produced via immunoSEQ multiplex PCR; TCRdb's table is partial and in-frame only. V, J and clone size derive from that table, while D and trimming were established from the DNA sequence. The table has 200,000 to 250,000 clones, almost 80% seen once. This clone was detected once. The antigen remains unidentified. Germline CDR1 and CDR2: SGHDN and FVKESK. The CDR3 is 15 amino acids. The ends lost 3 bases at V and 1 base at J; junction bases unmatched: 3.

The sequence derives from a male donor in good health and CMV-seronegative. Sequenced: PBMCs. The V gene is TRBV14, the J gene TRBJ2-5; 9 bases are a match to TRBD2. CDR3 amino acids: CASSHGGRVQETQYF. Here the CDR3 DNA reads TGTGCCAGCAGCCACGGCGGGAGGGTCCAAGAGACCCAGTACTTC.